The 20 T cell receptor beta chains reported below all come from one sample, sequenced in a study of blood T cell repertoires in COVID-19. Assay: immunoSEQ multiplex PCR; the TCRdb copy retains only in-frame clones and omits some. The sample holds about 240,000 clones, around nine tenths seen once. Material for sequencing was peripheral blood. The receptors shown here come from a woman in her 70s with active or convalescent COVID-19.

This clone was seen once. J is TRBJ1-2 and V is TRBV6-5; D gene uncertain. Trimming took 6 bases from V and 0 from J, leaving 14 bases between them. The CDR3 totals 15 residues. Per the germline V gene, CDR1 is MNHEY and CDR2 is SVGAGI. Here the CDR3 DNA reads TGTGCCAGCAGAAGAGACCAAGAGGCTAACTATGGCTACACCTTC. Its translation: CASRRDQEANYGYTF.

Notes on this clone: The junction shows a germline mismatch at one end, possibly a read error. The genes are TRBV7-2 and TRBJ1-5; TRBD1 might be the D (6 bases). Germline V gives CDR1 SGHTA, CDR2 FQGNSA. This CDR3 is built from 15 residues. CDR3 region: CASRLGVGGRQPQHF. DNA of the CDR3: TGTGCCAGCAGGTTAGGGGTTGGGGGCAGACAGCCCCAGCATTTT.

V gene TRBV5-6 combines with J gene TRBJ2-5; the D gene is possibly TRBD2 (5 bases). CDR3 size: 14 residues. The V gene's germline CDR1 is SGHDT and CDR2 YYEEEE. V was trimmed by 4 bases and J by 5 bases, leaving 15 bases between them. The CDR3: CASSPPGSGETQYF. The CDR3 DNA reads TGTGCCAGCAGCCCCCCGGGGTCGGGGGAGACCCAGTACTTC.

V is TRBV24-1 and J is TRBJ2-2; no clear D gene. This CDR3 comprises 12 residues. Trimming took 6 bases from V and 2 from J, leaving 3 bases between them. The germline gives CDR1 KGHDR, CDR2 SFDVKD. The CDR3 DNA reads as TGTGCCACCAGTTTAAACACCGGGGAGCTGTTTTTT. Translation: CATSLNTGELFF.

The CDR3 nucleotides read TGTGCCAGCAGTTTAGACTCCTACAATGAGCAGTTCTTC. It encodes CASSLDSYNEQFF. The chain joins TRBV6-6 to TRBJ2-1; no reliable D call. Germline V gives CDR1 MNHNY, CDR2 SVGAGI (reference sequence). The CDR3 loop spans 13 amino acids. The V end was cut by 4 bases, the J end by 0 bases, with 4 bases between.

The chain recombines TRBV19 with TRBJ2-2; tentatively, D is TRBD1 (5 bases). The CDR3 runs 18 residues. Germline V gene sequence: CDR1 LNHDA, CDR2 SQIVND (reference sequence). Trimming cost V 6 bases and J 0 bases, with 20 bases left between them. CDR3 residues: CASRTLLGLSSNTGELFF. In DNA, the CDR3 is TGTGCCAGTAGGACTTTATTGGGGCTCAGCTCGAACACCGGGGAGCTGTTTTTT.

The rearrangement joins TRBV9 to TRBJ1-5, with D unclear. CDR3 size: 15 residues. V was pared by 0 bases and J by 0 bases, with 7 bases between. Germline CDR1 is SGDLS and CDR2 is YYNGEE. CDR3 coding DNA: TGTGCCAGCAGCGTAGGAACAGTTAGCAATCAGCCCCAGCATTTT. Translated, it gives CASSVGTVSNQPQHF.

The chain carries TRBV20-1 and TRBJ2-3, with D unclear. The CDR3 covers 14 residues. Germline assignment: CDR1 DFQATT and CDR2 SNEGSKA (reference sequence). Trimming took 3 bases from V and 1 from J, leaving 11 bases between them. The CDR3 DNA reads TGCAGTGCTAGTGCGGCAAGCGGCACAGATACGCAGTATTTT. Protein: CSASAASGTDTQYF.

The chain employs TRBV25-1 and TRBJ2-2, with D possibly matching TRBD1 (5 bases). This CDR3 spans 14 amino acids. V gave up 2 bases and J gave up 9 bases, with 13 bases separating them. Germline-derived CDR1 and CDR2 are MGHDK and SYGVNS. For the CDR3, the DNA is TGTGCCAGCAGTGAAAGCCAGGGTGGAAGGGAGCTGTTTTTT. It is translated as CASSESQGGRELFF.

The chain combines TRBV10-3 with TRBJ1-3; 8 nucleotides agree with TRBD1. The CDR3 totals 15 residues. Germline CDR1 ENHRY, CDR2 SYGVKD. V gave up 8 bases and J gave up 1 base; unmatched junction bases: 7. In DNA, the CDR3 is TGTGCCATCCGGGGGACAGGAGGGTCTGGAAACACCATATATTTT. Amino acid sequence: CAIRGTGGSGNTIYF.

The V call is TRBV24-1, the J call TRBJ2-3; 9 nucleotides match TRBD1. Trimming cost V 5 bases and J 10 bases; bases outside gene matches: 12. The CDR3 loop spans 15 amino acids. Germline CDR1 and CDR2: KGHDR and SFDVKD. Here the CDR3 reads CATSVPRDREGAQYF. The CDR3 DNA reads as TGTGCCACCAGTGTCCCCCGGGACAGGGAAGGGGCGCAGTATTTT.

V is TRBV19 and J is TRBJ1-2; 7 bases are shared with TRBD1. Trimming at V came to 7 bases and at J to 3 bases, leaving 8 bases not matched to a gene. This CDR3 spans 14 amino acids. The germline gives CDR1 LNHDA, CDR2 SQIVND (reference sequence). CDR3 region: CASNLQGLDYGYTF. CDR3 coding DNA: TGTGCCAGTAACCTACAGGGGCTGGACTATGGCTACACCTTC.

V and J are TRBV19 and TRBJ2-6, with D maybe TRBD2 (5 bases). Trimming removed 0 bases from V and 4 bases from J, with 10 bases in between. The CDR3 length is 16 residues. The germline V gene encodes CDR1 LNHDA and CDR2 SQIVND (reference sequence). This chain's CDR3 is CASSIDPGVGANVLTF. CDR3 bases: TGTGCCAGTAGTATAGATCCCGGGGTCGGGGCCAACGTCCTGACTTTC.

The V call is TRBV7-3, the J call TRBJ1-1, with 8 bases fitting TRBD1. The CDR3 consists of 12 residues. From germline, CDR1 is SGHTA and CDR2 FQGTGA. Trimming took 2 bases from V and 11 from J; bases not matched to a gene: 4. The CDR3 DNA reads as TGTGCCAGCAGCTTAGGCAGGGGGCCGGCTTTCTTT. This encodes CASSLGRGPAFF.

The genes are TRBV2 and TRBJ2-7, with D perhaps TRBD2 (6 bases). The CDR3 runs 10 residues. CDR1 and CDR2 (germline): SNHLY, FYNNEI. V lost 8 bases to trimming and J lost 9 bases, with 11 bases between them. The CDR3 reads CASWDGRQYF. The CDR3 DNA sequence: TGTGCCAGCTGGGACGGGAGGCAGTACTTC.

The chain's CDR3 is CATGTGNEQFF. In nucleotides, the CDR3 is TGTGCCACCGGGACAGGGAATGAGCAGTTCTTC. The chain carries TRBV6-5 and TRBJ2-1, with TRBD1 matching over 9 bases. Germline CDR1 is MNHEY and CDR2 is SVGAGI. Trimming cost V 10 bases and J 7 bases; bases outside gene matches: 2. The CDR3 runs to 11 residues.

The chain is built from TRBV6-6 and TRBJ1-1, with D tentatively TRBD1 (5 bases). The germline V gene encodes CDR1 MNHNY and CDR2 SVGAGI (reference sequence). Trimming shortened V by 6 bases and J by 6 bases, and 8 bases separated the two germline ends. The CDR3 runs to 11 residues. CDR3 sequence (DNA): TGTGCCAGCAGCCAGGGTTCTGAAGCTTTCTTT. Protein sequence: CASSQGSEAFF.

The chain employs TRBV6-1 and TRBJ2-5; D call uncertain. V lost 0 bases and J 5 bases, leaving 10 bases between the germline ends. Germline values: CDR1 MNHNS, CDR2 SASEGT. The CDR3 extends over 14 amino acids. The CDR3 DNA sequence: TGTGCCAGCAGTGAAGCGTACTCTCGGGAGACCCAGTACTTC. It is translated as CASSEAYSRETQYF.

V gene TRBV2 combines with J gene TRBJ1-1; 7 bases are shared with TRBD1. Germline assignment: CDR1 SNHLY and CDR2 FYNNEI. The CDR3 is 15 amino acids. V gave up 7 bases and J gave up 1 base; unmatched junction bases: 9. CDR3 nucleotide sequence: TGTGCCAGCACCGGGAGGGGGCAATGGAACACTGAAGCTTTCTTT. Protein: CASTGRGQWNTEAFF.

The table lists this clone with a count of one. The rearrangement joins TRBV11-3 to TRBJ2-3, with 12 bases matching TRBD2. Germline V gene lookup returns CDR1 SGHNT and CDR2 YENEEA. With 4 bases clipped from V and 9 bases from J, the junction kept 5 bases outside the gene matches. This CDR3 comprises 14 residues. CDR3 region: CASSSRTSGDTQYF. Here the CDR3 DNA reads TGTGCCAGCAGCTCTCGGACTAGCGGGGACACGCAGTATTTT.